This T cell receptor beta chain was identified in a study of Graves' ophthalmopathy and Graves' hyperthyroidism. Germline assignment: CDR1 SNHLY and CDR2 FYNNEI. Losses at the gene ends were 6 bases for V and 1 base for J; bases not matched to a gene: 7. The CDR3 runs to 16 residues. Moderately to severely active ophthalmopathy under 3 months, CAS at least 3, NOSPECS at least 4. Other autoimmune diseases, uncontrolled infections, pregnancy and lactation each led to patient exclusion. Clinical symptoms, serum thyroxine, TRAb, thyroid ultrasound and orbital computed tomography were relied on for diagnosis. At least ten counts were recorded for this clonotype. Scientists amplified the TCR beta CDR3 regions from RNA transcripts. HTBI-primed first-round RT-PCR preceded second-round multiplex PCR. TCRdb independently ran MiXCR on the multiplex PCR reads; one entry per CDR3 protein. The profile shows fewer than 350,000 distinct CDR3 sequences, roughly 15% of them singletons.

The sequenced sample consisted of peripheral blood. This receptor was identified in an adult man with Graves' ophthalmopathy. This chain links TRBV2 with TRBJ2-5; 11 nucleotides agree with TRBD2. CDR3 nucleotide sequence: TGTGCCAGCAGCGGAGGGACTAGCGGTCTCCAAGAGACCCAGTACTTC. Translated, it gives CASSGGTSGLQETQYF.